The clone carrying this T cell receptor beta chain was recorded a few times. Its antigen is not identified. This sample's time point: pre-sensitization, week 0. Treatment in this sample: therapeutic diphenylcyclopropenone sensitization with weekly scalp DPC. The entry originates in a study of human T cells and chemical hapten exposure. Looking at the study overall: The patch tests put 0.01% DPC on the skin of the upper back and were read 6 days later.

Study conclusions and caveats: PT1 expanded TCR numbers rose with patch test score.

Individual cDNA molecules had unique molecular identifiers attached to them by the library. In the source study's methods: TCRs per sample had a median of roughly 93,000 and ranged from about 23,224 to 750,000. A single record per CDR3 protein comes from TCRdb applying MiXCR to the RACE reads. TCRdb's processing, not the authors', yielded these V and J calls. Of around 330,000 distinct CDR3 sequences in the sample, over 5% are singletons; the top ten hold approximately 8.2%. Germline-derived CDR1 and CDR2 are ENHRY and SYGVKD. The junction had 6 bases not matched to a gene; V was cut back by 4 bases and J by 4 bases. The CDR3 length is 15 residues.

The rearrangement links TRBV10-3 to TRBJ2-3; 9 bases map to TRBD1. The material was whole blood, obtained in connection with sensitization to the hapten diphenylcyclopropenone (DPC). The source is a woman between 18 and 29 years old with alopecia areata. Some clones in this sample may be carry-over from other donors' samples. The CDR3 sequence: CAISGGQGPPDTQYF. Written as DNA, the CDR3 is TGTGCCATCAGTGGCGGACAGGGGCCCCCAGATACGCAGTATTTT.